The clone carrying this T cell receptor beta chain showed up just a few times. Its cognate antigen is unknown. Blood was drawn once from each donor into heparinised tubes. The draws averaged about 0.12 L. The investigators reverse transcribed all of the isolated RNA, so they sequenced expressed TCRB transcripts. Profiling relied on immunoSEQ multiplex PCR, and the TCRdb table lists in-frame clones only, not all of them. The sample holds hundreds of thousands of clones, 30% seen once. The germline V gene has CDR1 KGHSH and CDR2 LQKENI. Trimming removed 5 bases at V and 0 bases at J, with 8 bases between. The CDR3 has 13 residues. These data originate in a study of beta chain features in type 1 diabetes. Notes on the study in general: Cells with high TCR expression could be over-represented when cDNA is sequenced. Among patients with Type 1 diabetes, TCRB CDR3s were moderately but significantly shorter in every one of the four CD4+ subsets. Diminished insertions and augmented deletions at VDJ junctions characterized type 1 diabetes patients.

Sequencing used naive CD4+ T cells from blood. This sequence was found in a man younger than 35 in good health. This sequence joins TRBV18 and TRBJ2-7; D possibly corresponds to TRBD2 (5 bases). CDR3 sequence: CASSSRDSYEQYF. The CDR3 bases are TGTGCCAGCTCAAGCCGGGACTCCTACGAGCAGTACTTC.